The rows below give T cell receptor beta chains drawn from one sample of a study of T cells in Graves' hyperthyroidism and ophthalmopathy. TCRdb re-called the multiplex PCR reads with MiXCR, one entry per CDR3 protein. The sample consists of 200,000 to 250,000 distinct CDR3 sequences, roughly 15% of them appearing once. Sequenced: blood. Receptors were obtained from a middle-aged man with Graves' hyperthyroidism. The CDR3 runs from the conserved cysteine through the conserved F or W. The D gene is left open where the match is weak. The size entry is marked missing in some rows and otherwise reads once, few, many or a size class.

D	size	J	V	DNA	CDR3
TRBD1	few	TRBJ2-7	TRBV20-1	TGCAGTGCTAGAGATCCCCAGGGGGCCTACGAGCAGTACTTC	CSARDPQGAYEQYF
TRBD2	few	TRBJ2-1	TRBV5-4	TGTGCCAGCAGCGAGGGACTAGCGCAAAACAATGAGCAGTTCTTC	CASSEGLAQNNEQFF
-	few	TRBJ2-2	TRBV7-3	TGTGCCAGCAGCCCACCGGGGTCAGCGGGCACCGGGGAGCTGTTTTTT	CASSPPGSAGTGELFF
-	few	TRBJ2-2	TRBV7-2	TGTGCCAGCAGCTTAATGGTAGGGAGAACCGGGGAGCTGTTTTTT	CASSLMVGRTGELFF
TRBD2	many	TRBJ2-7	TRBV3-1	TGTGCCAGCAGCCCCCGACTAGCGGGGGCCCAACTCTACGAGCAGTACTTC	CASSPRLAGAQLYEQYF
-	many	TRBJ2-3	TRBV29-1	TGCAGCGTCGATTCCGGGGGCAGCACAGATACGCAGTATTTT	CSVDSGGSTDTQYF
-	many	TRBJ2-2	TRBV12-3/TRBV12-4	TGTGCCAGCGGAATCACCGGGGAGCTGTTTTTT	CASGITGELFF
-	-	TRBJ1-2	TRBV7-3	TGTGCCAGCAGCCCCCAGCATGGCGGGACGCAGAACTATGGCTACACCTTC	CASSPQHGGTQNYGYTF
-	many	TRBJ2-7	TRBV11-3	TGTGCCAGCAGCTTCCGGGAGAGTGAGTACGAGCAGTACTTC	CASSFRESEYEQYF
TRBD2	-	TRBJ2-1	TRBV11-3	TGTGCCAGCAGCTTAGGGGAGGTAGCGGGGCAGTTCTTC	CASSLGEVAGQFF
TRBD1	-	TRBJ2-6	TRBV10-3	TGTGCCATCAGCGCAAATGGACAGGGGAGCTCTGGGGCCAACGTCCTGACTTTC	CAISANGQGSSGANVLTF
TRBD2	few	TRBJ2-5	TRBV4-1	TGCGCCAGCAGCCTCGGGACTAGCGGTCGGCAAGAGACCCAGTACTTC	CASSLGTSGRQETQYF
-	-	TRBJ2-1	TRBV29-1	TGCAGCGTTGCTGGGACACAATACAATGAGCAGTTCTTC	CSVAGTQYNEQFF
TRBD1	once	TRBJ1-6	TRBV20-1	TGCAGTGCTAGGAATGGAGGACAGGGGTATAATTCACCCCTCCACTTT	CSARNGGQGYNSPLHF
TRBD1	-	TRBJ2-7	TRBV5-1	TGCGCCAGCAGCTTGCAGGGGGCGCGCAACGAGCAGTACTTC	CASSLQGARNEQYF
TRBD2	-	TRBJ2-1	TRBV4-1	TGCGCCAGCAGCCAAGGGGGGGGTACCGGGACCCACAATGAGCAGTTCTTC	CASSQGGGTGTHNEQFF
-	-	TRBJ2-5	TRBV5-1	TGCGCCAGCAGCGCCAACGGCGGCCAAGAGACCCAGTACTTC	CASSANGGQETQYF
TRBD2	many	TRBJ2-3	TRBV28	TGTGCCAGCAGTCTCGGTGGCGGGAGGGTGTCAGATACGCAGTATTTT	CASSLGGGRVSDTQYF
TRBD2	many	TRBJ2-1	TRBV12-3/TRBV12-4	TGTGCCAGCAGCTTCCTCGGCGGGAGGGCCACGAATGAGCAGTTCTTC	CASSFLGGRATNEQFF
-	few	TRBJ1-1	TRBV19	TGTGCCAGTAGTCGGGGGGTCGGGCCCATTGAAGCTTTCTTT	CASSRGVGPIEAFF
-	-	TRBJ2-5	TRBV12-5	TGTGCTAGTGGTACCGGCCTAGCAGGGGAGACCCAGTACTTC	CASGTGLAGETQYF
TRBD2	many	TRBJ2-5	TRBV18	TGTGCCAGCTCACCATTGCAGTCGTGGGAGGGCCTGAAGACCCAGTACTTC	CASSPLQSWEGLKTQYF
-	-	TRBJ2-5	TRBV6-9	TGTGCCAGCAGTTACCTTAAGACCCAGTACTTC	CASSYLKTQYF
-	many	TRBJ2-3	TRBV7-2	TGTGCCAGCACCCAAGGGATGGGACGGGCAGATACGCAGTATTTT	CASTQGMGRADTQYF
-	many	TRBJ2-3	TRBV2	TGTGCCAGCAGTGAATTGGACTCCACAGATACGCAGTATTTT	CASSELDSTDTQYF
TRBD1	-	TRBJ1-2	TRBV7-3	TGTGCCAGCAGCTGGGGACAGGGCTATGGCTACACCTTC	CASSWGQGYGYTF
-	many	TRBJ1-1	TRBV6-1	TGTGCCAGCAGTCCCTTGGGGGGCCAGAACACTGAAGCTTTCTTT	CASSPLGGQNTEAFF
-	many	TRBJ2-5	TRBV20-1	TGCAGTGCTAGGTCACTATTCCAAGAGACCCAGTACTTC	CSARSLFQETQYF
TRBD1	many	TRBJ1-1	TRBV28	TGTGCCAGCAGTAGGAGGGGGCGCGGGAACACTGAAGCTTTCTTT	CASSRRGRGNTEAFF
-	many	TRBJ2-5	TRBV5-1	TGTGCCAGCAGTTTAGGATCACAAGAGACCCAGTACTTC	CASSLGSQETQYF
-	many	TRBJ1-4	TRBV28	TGTGCCAGCAGTGCGGGCGGGGGTGGTAATGAAAAACTGTTTTTT	CASSAGGGGNEKLFF
-	few	TRBJ1-5	TRBV12-3/TRBV12-4	TGTGCCAGCACCCGCGCTTTGGAGGGCTCCCAATATAGCAATCAGCCCCAGCATTTT	CASTRALEGSQYSNQPQHF
-	many	TRBJ1-2	TRBV2	TGTGCCAGCACTAGGGAGCCTAGAGAGGATGGCTACACCTTC	CASTREPREDGYTF
-	many	TRBJ1-1	TRBV29-1	TGCAGCGTGGGGGGTGGGAACACTGAAGCTTTCTTT	CSVGGGNTEAFF
-	many	TRBJ1-1	TRBV5-1	TGCGCCAGCAGCTTGGAGAAGGGGCGAGCTGAAGCTTTCTTT	CASSLEKGRAEAFF
TRBD1	few	TRBJ1-4	TRBV28	TGTGCCAGCAGTTTTGACAGGGAAGGGGAAAAACTGTTTTTT	CASSFDREGEKLFF
-	-	TRBJ2-7	TRBV5-1	TGTGCCAGCAGCTCGCGGGCAGAGAACTACGAGCAGTACTTC	CASSSRAENYEQYF
TRBD1	-	TRBJ2-7	TRBV20-1	TGCAGTGAACGGGGGGACAGGGACCCATACGAGCAGTACTTC	CSERGDRDPYEQYF
-	-	TRBJ2-5	TRBV4-3	TGCGCCAGCAGCGCATGGAGGGGGGAGACCCAGTACTTC	CASSAWRGETQYF
TRBD1	-	TRBJ1-1	TRBV4-1	TGCGCCAGCAGCCAAGGTGGGGACAGGGGGAACACTGAAGCTTTCTTT	CASSQGGDRGNTEAFF
-	-	TRBJ2-7	TRBV29-1	TGCAGCGCTCGATCAAACCTCGACTCCGAGCAGTACTTC	CSARSNLDSEQYF
-	few	TRBJ1-5	TRBV28	TGTGCCAGCGCAAGACGGACCTTAGGAAAACAGCCCCAGCATTTT	CASARRTLGKQPQHF
TRBD2	few	TRBJ2-2	TRBV20-1	TGCAGTGCTAGTAAGCGGGAGGGAACCGGGGAGCTGTTTTTT	CSASKREGTGELFF